The 21 T cell receptor beta chains listed next were all sequenced from one sample in a study of T cell clonotyping in hematopoietic cell transplantation. The protocol was immunoSEQ multiplex PCR, while the TCRdb copy is restricted to in-frame clones and leaves out a portion. The sample yields just under 20,000 clones, 70% to 85% seen once. Material: peripheral blood mononuclear cells. The receptors derive from a man aged 55 to 70 in good health. Some clones in this sample may be carry-over from other donors' samples.

The chain employs TRBV6-6 and TRBJ2-2; 10 bases line up with TRBD2. With 2 bases clipped from V and 7 bases from J, the junction kept 7 bases outside the gene matches. Germline values: CDR1 MNHNY, CDR2 SVGAGI (reference sequence). This CDR3 is 16 amino acids long. CDR3 nucleotides: TGTGCCAGCAGTTACGATACTAGCGGGGCAGTCGGGGAGCTGTTTTTT. It specifies CASSYDTSGAVGELFF.

In its sample, this clone was seen a few times. CDR3: CSFTQEFGTEAFF. The CDR3 region has the DNA TGCAGCTTCACCCAGGAATTTGGCACTGAAGCTTTCTTT. The chain joins TRBV29-1 to TRBJ1-1, with D unresolved. V was pared by 8 bases and J by 4 bases, with 17 bases between. Per germline, CDR1 SQVTM and CDR2 ANQGSEA. CDR3 length: 13 residues.

In its sample, this clone was seen a few times. CDR3 bases: TGTGCCAGCAGCTTAGGGACTAACACTGAAGCTTTCTTT. It yields the protein CASSLGTNTEAFF. The gene calls are TRBV7-8 and TRBJ1-1, with D unclear. The CDR3 extends over 13 amino acids. V lost 1 base to trimming and J lost 2 bases, with 5 bases between them. Germline CDR1 is SGHVS and CDR2 is FQNEAQ.

This rearrangement joins TRBV5-1 to TRBJ2-3; TRBD2 matches 12 bases. Germline V gene data show CDR1 as SGHRS and CDR2 as YFSETQ. CDR3 length: 17 residues. The V and J ends lost 2 bases and 4 bases, in that order; junction bases with no gene match: 8. The CDR3: CASSLGIASGGADTQYF. The CDR3 DNA follows: TGCGCCAGCAGCTTAGGGATTGCTAGCGGGGGGGCAGATACGCAGTATTTT.

The V gene is TRBV15, the J gene TRBJ1-4; D uncertain. Between the trimmed V and J ends, which lost 1 base and 5 bases, there was a span of 14 bases. Per the germline V gene, CDR1 is LNHNV and CDR2 is YYDKDF (reference sequence). There are 16 residues in the CDR3. The CDR3: CATSRVRRTLNEKLFF. Here the CDR3 DNA reads TGTGCCACCAGCAGAGTCCGCCGAACTCTCAATGAAAAACTGTTTTTT.

This chain uses TRBV6-5 with TRBJ1-5; 7 bases are shared with TRBD1. After removal of 5 bases from V and 0 bases from J, the junction contained 4 bases not matched to a gene. CDR3 size: 15 residues. The germline V gene encodes CDR1 MNHEY and CDR2 SVGAGI. CDR3 DNA sequence: TGTGCCAGCAGTCTTACAGGGGTTAGCAATCAGCCCCAGCATTTT. Its protein is CASSLTGVSNQPQHF.

The V call is TRBV6-1, the J call TRBJ2-7; TRBD1 aligns across 8 bases. The CDR3 extends over 15 amino acids. Germline V CDR1 and CDR2: MNHNS, SASEGT. J was trimmed by 2 bases and V by 2 bases; bases with no gene match: 5. CDR3 residues: CASSELGQGPYEQYF. The CDR3 DNA follows: TGTGCCAGCAGTGAATTAGGACAGGGTCCCTACGAGCAGTACTTC.

The rearrangement joins TRBV5-1 to TRBJ1-2, with 10 bases fitting TRBD1. Germline V gene sequence: CDR1 SGHRS, CDR2 YFSETQ. The CDR3 has 16 residues. V shed 0 bases and J 2 bases; nucleotides not matched to a gene: 4. The DNA of the CDR3 is TGCGCCAGCAGCTTGGGTGACAGGGGGCTAAACTATGGCTACACCTTC. This sequence encodes CASSLGDRGLNYGYTF. The complete variable domain, with remaining parts taken from reference TRBV5-1 and TRBJ1-2, reads KAGVTQTPRYLIKTRGQQVTLSCSPISGHRSVSWYQQTPGQGLQFLFEYFSETQRNKGNFPGRFSGRQFSNSRSEMNVSTLELGDSALYLCASSLGDRGLNYGYTFGSGTRLTVV.

The chain links TRBV7-8 to TRBJ1-5; TRBD1 aligns across 9 bases. Germline V gives CDR1 SGHVS, CDR2 FQNEAQ. V shed 1 base, J shed 7 bases, and the junction held 5 bases outside the gene matches. The CDR3 extends over 15 amino acids. The CDR3 nucleotides read TGTGCCAGCAGCTTAGTACAGGGGGCGGGCCAGCCCCAGCATTTT. Amino acid sequence: CASSLVQGAGQPQHF.

This chain joins TRBV27 and TRBJ2-1; 10 bases agree with TRBD1. Per the germline V gene, CDR1 is MNHEY and CDR2 is SMNVEV (reference sequence). The CDR3 runs 17 residues. V gave up 5 bases and J gave up 8 bases; unmatched junction bases: 15. CDR3 bases: TGTGCCAGCAGTCCCCGGCCGGGACAGGGGACTGGGGATGAGCAGTTCTTC. Protein product: CASSPRPGQGTGDEQFF.

The chain carries TRBV6-6 and TRBJ1-3; maybe TRBD1 (5 bases). Germline V gene sequence: CDR1 MNHNY, CDR2 SVGAGI (reference sequence). CDR3 length equals 16 residues. Trimming pared 10 bases from V and 2 bases from J, leaving 21 bases between. CDR3 amino acids: CATAAGTGGPGNTIYF. CDR3 in DNA: TGTGCCACCGCTGCCGGGACCGGCGGTCCTGGAAACACCATATATTTT.

The chain couples TRBV5-1 to TRBJ2-1, with TRBD2 matching over 7 bases. V dropped 0 bases and J dropped 7; count of bases not matched to a gene: 7. This CDR3 is 15 amino acids long. The V gene's germline CDR1 is SGHRS and CDR2 YFSETQ. The CDR3 reads CASSLGSGEWNEQFF. The CDR3 nucleotides are TGCGCCAGCAGCTTGGGAAGCGGGGAGTGGAATGAGCAGTTCTTC.

The CDR3 DNA is TGTGCCAGCAGTGACACCCCATCGGTGGGCATAGGATACGAGCAGTACTTC. Translated, it gives CASSDTPSVGIGYEQYF. This chain links TRBV6-1 with TRBJ2-7, with no clear D. Germline V gene lookup returns CDR1 MNHNS and CDR2 SASEGT. The CDR3 is 17 residues long. Trimming cost V 3 bases and J 4 bases, with 22 bases left between them.

This clone was found a few times. The chain joins TRBV6-5 to TRBJ1-6, with 9 bases that match TRBD1. The length of the CDR3 is 14 residues. The trim removed 7 bases at V and 9 bases at J, leaving 7 bases unmatched. Germline V gene sequence: CDR1 MNHEY, CDR2 SVGAGI. The CDR3 DNA reads as TGTGCCAGCACCCCGGGACAGGGAATTTCACCCCTCCACTTT. It encodes CASTPGQGISPLHF.

The V and J genes are TRBV5-1 and TRBJ2-5; 8 bases fit TRBD1. The V gene's germline CDR1 is SGHRS and CDR2 YFSETQ. This CDR3 comprises 15 residues. Trimming at V came to 5 bases and at J to 2 bases, leaving 8 bases not matched to a gene. This CDR3 reads CASSRTGTLQETQYF. In nucleotides, the CDR3 is TGCGCCAGCAGTCGGACAGGGACTTTGCAAGAGACCCAGTACTTC. The full variable domain, rest sourced from reference TRBV5-1 and TRBJ2-5, is KAGVTQTPRYLIKTRGQQVTLSCSPISGHRSVSWYQQTPGQGLQFLFEYFSETQRNKGNFPGRFSGRQFSNSRSEMNVSTLELGDSALYLCASSRTGTLQETQYFGPGTRLLVL.

The chain employs TRBV30 and TRBJ1-6; 9 positions agree with TRBD1. The CDR3 is made up of 16 amino acids. Germline CDR1 and CDR2: GTSNPN and SVGIG (reference sequence). The junction had 10 bases not matched to a gene; V was cut back by 4 bases and J by 6 bases. CDR3 bases: TGTGCCTGGACCCCGGGGACGGACAGGGGTAATTCACCCCTCCACTTT. Protein sequence: CAWTPGTDRGNSPLHF.

The chain has TRBV7-8 and TRBJ1-1; maybe TRBD1 (5 bases). Germline V gives CDR1 SGHVS, CDR2 FQNEAQ. The CDR3 is 15 residues long. Trimming pared 2 bases from V and 3 bases from J, leaving 13 bases between. The CDR3 sequence: CASSLRSRGDTEAFF. The CDR3 DNA follows: TGTGCCAGCAGCTTACGTTCACGGGGGGACACTGAAGCTTTCTTT.

This clone has only a few counts. V usage is TRBV30 and J usage is TRBJ1-5; 7 bases match TRBD1. The germline V gene encodes CDR1 GTSNPN and CDR2 SVGIG (reference sequence). J lost 4 bases, V lost 2 bases, and 2 bases had no gene match. This CDR3 contains 13 residues. DNA of the CDR3: TGTGCCTGGAGTCCAGGGGGTAATCAGCCCCAGCATTTT. This translates into CAWSPGGNQPQHF.

The chain is built from TRBV6-4 and TRBJ1-2; 8 bases match TRBD1. Germline loops: CDR1 MRHNA, CDR2 SNTAGT. This CDR3 is 17 amino acids long. V was clipped by 3 bases and J by 0 bases; unmatched bases: 9. CDR3 bases: TGTGCCAGCAGTGATCACGGACAGGGTTTAGCTAACTATGGCTACACCTTC. It translates to CASSDHGQGLANYGYTF.

The chain uses TRBV19 and TRBJ2-5; TRBD1 agrees at 8 bases. Germline lookup yields CDR1 LNHDA and CDR2 SQIVND (reference sequence). After removal of 8 bases from V and 5 bases from J, the junction contained 7 bases not matched to a gene. The CDR3 totals 13 residues. The CDR3 here is CASGPTGVETQYF. CDR3 nucleotide sequence: TGTGCCAGTGGCCCGACAGGGGTGGAGACCCAGTACTTC.

The V gene is TRBV6-5, the J gene TRBJ1-6; D is undetermined. V dropped 5 bases and J dropped 13 bases, with 15 bases sitting between them. Germline-derived CDR1 and CDR2 are MNHEY and SVGAGI. The CDR3 totals 13 residues. The CDR3 here is CASSPLTRGPLHF. CDR3 DNA sequence: TGTGCCAGCAGTCCCCTGACCCGAGGGCCCCTCCACTTT.